Listed below are T cell receptor beta chains from one sample, sequenced in a study. TCRdb used MiXCR to reprocess the RT-PCR reads, holding one entry per CDR3 protein. The sample holds almost 700,000 distinct CDR3 sequences, about 14% seen once. Sequencing was performed on memory CD4+ T cells from blood. These receptors were taken from a female donor in good health, serving as a healthy control. CDR3s include the opening cysteine and the closing phenylalanine or tryptophan. Each record gives: CDR3 DNA, CDR3 protein, V gene, J gene, D gene, clone size. D genes are given only for firm matches. Clone size is stated in some rows and not others, as once, few, many or a class when expanded.

DNA: TGTGCCAGCAGTCTATCGGGTGGTGCAGTAGGAACCGGGGAGCTGTTTTTT; CDR3: CASSLSGGAVGTGELFF; V: TRBV6-2/TRBV6-3; J: TRBJ2-2; D: .; size: few
DNA: TGCAGTGCTCCCGGGACAGGGGGACGTAAGGCCTACAATGAGCAGTTCTTC; CDR3: CSAPGTGGRKAYNEQFF; V: TRBV20-1; J: TRBJ2-1; D: TRBD1; size: many
DNA: TGTGCCAGCAGCCCCCAATACCGGGTCCCCGACGTCAATGAGCAGTTCTTC; CDR3: CASSPQYRVPDVNEQFF; V: TRBV9; J: TRBJ2-1; D: .; size: few
DNA: TGTGCCAGCAGTTTGGGTGTGGGGGATCAGCCCCAGCATTTT; CDR3: CASSLGVGDQPQHF; V: TRBV27; J: TRBJ1-5; D: .; size: many
DNA: TGTGCCAGCAGCTCATCCGGGGCTCGTAATGAAAAACTGTTTTTT; CDR3: CASSSSGARNEKLFF; V: TRBV28; J: TRBJ1-4; D: .; size: few
DNA: TGTGCCAGCAGTGAATTAGGGGTAGTGGCTTTCTTT; CDR3: CASSELGVVAFF; V: TRBV6-1; J: TRBJ1-1; D: .; size: few
DNA: TGTGCCAGCCTGGGACAGGGACCAGGAGCTTTCTTT; CDR3: CASLGQGPGAFF; V: TRBV6-6; J: TRBJ1-1; D: TRBD1; size: many
DNA: TGCGCCAGCAGCTTGGGGGACATCAGGACAGATACGCAGTATTTT; CDR3: CASSLGDIRTDTQYF; V: TRBV5-1; J: TRBJ2-3; D: .; size: .
DNA: TGTGCCAGTACTGACTCACCCGGGGGCGGTCAGCCCCAGCATTTT; CDR3: CASTDSPGGGQPQHF; V: TRBV19; J: TRBJ1-5; D: .; size: .
DNA: TGTGCCTGGGGGACAGGGTCCTACGAGCAGTACTTC; CDR3: CAWGTGSYEQYF; V: TRBV30; J: TRBJ2-7; D: TRBD1; size: many
DNA: TGTGCCACCCTAGGGGGGAGTCGAGCCTACAATGAGCAGTTCTTC; CDR3: CATLGGSRAYNEQFF; V: TRBV28; J: TRBJ2-1; D: .; size: few
DNA: TGTGCCAGCAACGTACAGGGACGCAATTCACCCCTCCACTTT; CDR3: CASNVQGRNSPLHF; V: TRBV12-3/TRBV12-4; J: TRBJ1-6; D: .; size: many
DNA: TGTGCCAGCAGCCACGTCGGGGCAGATACGCAGTATTTT; CDR3: CASSHVGADTQYF; V: TRBV3-1; J: TRBJ2-3; D: .; size: .
DNA: TGTGCCAGCAGATCAGGGGGACAAGCCATGAACACTGAAGCTTTCTTT; CDR3: CASRSGGQAMNTEAFF; V: TRBV5-4; J: TRBJ1-1; D: TRBD1; size: .
DNA: TGTGCCAGCAGATCCCACAGGGGGGAAAGCCCAGATACGCAGTATTTT; CDR3: CASRSHRGESPDTQYF; V: TRBV5-5; J: TRBJ2-3; D: TRBD1; size: .
DNA: TGTGCCAGCAGCCACGGCCGGGGTTGGGATCAGCCCCAGCATTTT; CDR3: CASSHGRGWDQPQHF; V: TRBV3-2; J: TRBJ1-5; D: .; size: .
DNA: TGTGCCTGCCAATGGACAGGGAGCTTCTCGTATTCACCCCTCCACTTT; CDR3: CACQWTGSFSYSPLHF; V: TRBV30; J: TRBJ1-6; D: TRBD1; size: .
DNA: TGCAGTGGTGGTGGTAGCTATGGCTACACCTTC; CDR3: CSGGGSYGYTF; V: TRBV20-1; J: TRBJ1-2; D: .; size: many
DNA: TGCGCCAGCAGCTTTGGATGGGAATCGGAATACGAGCAGTACTTC; CDR3: CASSFGWESEYEQYF; V: TRBV5-1; J: TRBJ2-7; D: .; size: few
DNA: TGTGCCAGCAGTACGCAACGGACAGGGAGCTCCTACGAGCAGTACTTC; CDR3: CASSTQRTGSSYEQYF; V: TRBV6-2/TRBV6-3; J: TRBJ2-7; D: TRBD1; size: .
DNA: TGTGCCAGCAGCTTTCCCAACCAAGAGACCCAGTACTTC; CDR3: CASSFPNQETQYF; V: TRBV5-6; J: TRBJ2-5; D: .; size: few
DNA: TGTGCCAGCAGTCATGACAGGAGGAACAATGAGCAGTTCTTC; CDR3: CASSHDRRNNEQFF; V: TRBV12-3/TRBV12-4; J: TRBJ2-1; D: .; size: many
DNA: TGTGCCAGCAGTTCATCCGGGGGTCACTCCTACAATGAGCAGTTCTTC; CDR3: CASSSSGGHSYNEQFF; V: TRBV5-4; J: TRBJ2-1; D: .; size: .
DNA: TGCGCCAGCGACGAATGCGATCAGGGTCGGACAGATACGCAGTATTTT; CDR3: CASDECDQGRTDTQYF; V: TRBV5-1; J: TRBJ2-3; D: .; size: few
DNA: TGTGCCAGCAGCCCGGGACAGGGCATAGATACGCAGTATTTT; CDR3: CASSPGQGIDTQYF; V: TRBV7-3; J: TRBJ2-3; D: TRBD1; size: many
DNA: TGTGCCACCCGCGGACATGGGGAGACCCAGTACTTC; CDR3: CATRGHGETQYF; V: TRBV24-1; J: TRBJ2-5; D: .; size: many
DNA: TGCGCCAGCAGCCGGAACCGGGACAGGGGCTCACCCCTCCACTTT; CDR3: CASSRNRDRGSPLHF; V: TRBV4-1; J: TRBJ1-6; D: TRBD1; size: few
DNA: TGTGCCAGCAGCTCCCAGGTGGGGCTGGGATCTGGGGCCAACGTCCTGACTTTC; CDR3: CASSSQVGLGSGANVLTF; V: TRBV11-2; J: TRBJ2-6; D: .; size: .
DNA: TGTGCCAGCAGTAGAGAACATTGGGAGCAGTACTTC; CDR3: CASSREHWEQYF; V: TRBV6-2/TRBV6-3; J: TRBJ2-7; D: .; size: many
DNA: TGTGCCAGCAGACGTAGTACAGGGGTAGGCGAAAAACTGTTTTTT; CDR3: CASRRSTGVGEKLFF; V: TRBV6-5; J: TRBJ1-4; D: TRBD1; size: .
DNA: TGTGCCAGCAGCCGAGGCGACGAGCAGTACTTC; CDR3: CASSRGDEQYF; V: TRBV12-3/TRBV12-4; J: TRBJ2-7; D: .; size: many
DNA: TGTGCCAGCAGTTCGACCTACAGGGGCGGCGAGCAGTACTTC; CDR3: CASSSTYRGGEQYF; V: TRBV27; J: TRBJ2-7; D: TRBD1; size: many
DNA: TGTGCCATCAGGCACACCGGGACAGGGACCTACGAGCAGTACTTC; CDR3: CAIRHTGTGTYEQYF; V: TRBV10-3; J: TRBJ2-7; D: TRBD1; size: .
DNA: TGCAGTGCTCGCAGACAGGGGGCCCATAGCAATCAGCCCCAGCATTTT; CDR3: CSARRQGAHSNQPQHF; V: TRBV20-1; J: TRBJ1-5; D: TRBD1; size: few
DNA: TGTGCCAGCAGTACAGGGTTTGGCACTGAAGCTTTCTTT; CDR3: CASSTGFGTEAFF; V: TRBV6-6; J: TRBJ1-1; D: .; size: .
DNA: TGTGCCAGCAGTTACATACTCGGGGGTTCGTCCTACGAGCAGTACTTC; CDR3: CASSYILGGSSYEQYF; V: TRBV6-2/TRBV6-3; J: TRBJ2-7; D: .; size: few